Following are 11 T cell receptor beta chains from one sample sequenced in a study of blood T cell repertoires in COVID-19. Clones were read by immunoSEQ multiplex PCR, and TCRdb kept only the in-frame ones, dropping some. The sample lists fewer than 300,000 clones, 70% to 90% occurring once. The sequenced sample was peripheral blood. These receptors were collected from a woman younger than 45 with acute or convalescent COVID-19.

This clone was counted a few times. J is TRBJ2-7 and V is TRBV9; D gene ambiguous. CDR1 is SGDLS, CDR2 YYNGEE, per germline. This CDR3 region has 14 residues. V shed 4 bases and J shed 2 bases, with 13 bases lying between them. The chain's CDR3 is CASSPMSVTYEQYF. The CDR3 nucleotides read TGTGCCAGCAGCCCGATGAGTGTGACCTACGAGCAGTACTTC.

V usage is TRBV10-2 and J usage is TRBJ2-4; 11 bases are shared with TRBD2. V lost 6 bases to trimming and J lost 8 bases; unmatched junction nucleotides: 12. This CDR3 spans 16 amino acids. The germline gives CDR1 WSHSY, CDR2 SAAADI. CDR3 DNA sequence: TGCGCCAGCAGGGGACCTATAGCGGGAGGGCCTGACATTCAGTACTTC. Protein sequence: CASRGPIAGGPDIQYF.

J is TRBJ1-4 and V is TRBV30; D might be TRBD1 (6 bases). Germline V CDR1 and CDR2: GTSNPN, SVGIG (reference sequence). The CDR3 is 13 residues long. Trimming removed 5 bases from V and 3 bases from J, with 10 bases in between. CDR3 in amino acids: CAWVGHPNEKLFF. The CDR3 DNA reads TGTGCCTGGGTGGGACACCCTAATGAAAAACTGTTTTTT.

The chain has TRBV18 and TRBJ2-2; 12 bases match TRBD2. The length of the CDR3 is 16 residues. The V gene end was trimmed by 8 bases and the J gene end by 2 bases; junction bases not matched to a gene: 6. The germline V gene encodes CDR1 KGHSH and CDR2 LQKENI. CDR3 amino acids: CASRRTSGINTGELFF. DNA for the CDR3: TGTGCCAGCCGCCGGACTAGCGGGATTAACACCGGGGAGCTGTTTTTT.

A single count supports this clone. The gene calls are TRBV30 and TRBJ2-7; weak D call: TRBD1 (6 bases). Per germline, CDR1 GTSNPN and CDR2 SVGIG (reference sequence). The CDR3 length is 10 residues. Trimming cost V 0 bases and J 13 bases, with 10 bases left between them. CDR3 residues: CAWSVGTPYF. DNA of the CDR3: TGTGCCTGGAGTGTCGGGACACCCTACTTC.

The chain has TRBV19 and TRBJ1-2, with 8 bases fitting TRBD1. Unmatched junction bases numbered 8, after V lost 4 bases and J lost 4 bases. Germline loops: CDR1 LNHDA, CDR2 SQIVND (reference sequence). The CDR3 spans 15 residues. For the CDR3, the DNA is TGTGCCAGTAGTACCAATACAGGGGGGACCTATGGCTACACCTTC. Residues: CASSTNTGGTYGYTF. The variable domain in full, with the rest retrieved from reference TRBV19 and TRBJ1-2, is DGGITQSPKYLFRKEGQNVTLSCEQNLNHDAMYWYRQDPGQGLRLIYYSQIVNDFQKGDIAEGYSVSREKKESFPLTVTSAQKNPTAFYLCASSTNTGGTYGYTFGSGTRLTVV.

The rearrangement uses TRBV10-3 and TRBJ2-4, with D unresolved. CDR3 length: 17 residues. Trimming shortened V by 1 base and J by 0 bases, and 13 bases separated the two germline ends. CDR1 and CDR2 from the germline V gene are ENHRY and SYGVKD. Here the CDR3 reads CAISEFLGSLAKNIQYF. The CDR3, as DNA: TGTGCCATCAGTGAGTTCTTGGGCTCCCTAGCCAAAAACATTCAGTACTTC.

The chain recombines TRBV11-3 with TRBJ2-7; D is unresolved. Germline values: CDR1 SGHNT, CDR2 YENEEA. V lost 4 bases, J lost 5 bases, and 9 bases lay in between. The CDR3 is made up of 12 amino acids. The CDR3 region is CASSSGFDEQYF. The CDR3 DNA sequence: TGTGCCAGCAGCTCCGGGTTCGACGAGCAGTACTTC.

The chain combines TRBV18 with TRBJ2-2, with 10 bases aligning to TRBD2. V was pared by 5 bases and J by 1 base, with 4 bases of the junction left unmatched. The CDR3 is 16 residues long. Germline V gene lookup returns CDR1 KGHSH and CDR2 LQKENI. The chain's CDR3 is CASSKGLAMNTGELFF. The CDR3 coding sequence is TGTGCCAGCTCAAAGGGACTAGCGATGAACACCGGGGAGCTGTTTTTT.

J is TRBJ2-3 and V is TRBV19; D is uncertain. The CDR3 is 11 residues long. V lost 10 bases and J 6 bases, leaving 11 bases between the germline ends. The V gene's germline CDR1 is LNHDA and CDR2 SQIVND (reference sequence). CDR3 protein: CATKSKDTQYF. CDR3 coding DNA: TGTGCCACCAAGAGTAAGGATACGCAGTATTTT.

The chain links TRBV12-3 or TRBV12-4 to TRBJ1-1; D is possibly TRBD1 (5 bases). This CDR3 spans 13 amino acids. V dropped 1 base and J dropped 5 bases, with 8 bases sitting between them. The CDR3 loop is CASSLVQGTEAFF. The CDR3 region has the DNA TGTGCCAGCAGTTTAGTTCAGGGTACTGAAGCTTTCTTT.